The T cell receptor beta chain under discussion was sequenced for a study of CD8+CD57+ T cells in acquired aplastic anemia (dated by TCRdb to the late 2010s). General notes on the study: DNA extracted from sorted CD4+ and CD8+ cells had a mean of approximately 3.4 ug, with a range of 0.2 to 27.4 ug. CD8+CD57+ expansion was defined as frequency above the mean frequency observed in healthy subjects. What the work shows at the level of the full study, not this receptor alone: No significant difference in CD8+ Simpson's diversity was found between patients and healthy controls (P=0.060). Although roughly 29 CD8+ CDR3 sequences were shared by patients and controls, these sequences appeared highly expressed in patients and within the immunodominant clones of patients.

The patients picked for sequencing were ones in whom flow cytometry had shown an expansion of CD8+CD57+ cells. Every patient had a diagnosis of severe acquired aplastic anemia based on International Study of Aplastic Anemia and Agranulocytosis and Camitta criteria. No patient had received any therapy when blood was sampled. In the study, sorted CD4+ and CD8+ blood T cells from patients with severe aplastic anemia and from healthy subjects underwent deep sequencing of TCR repertoires. Patients were enrolled under clinicaltrials.gov protocols 00001620, 01623167, 00001397, 00071045, 00081523 and 00961064 in the USA. Ficoll-Paque density gradient centrifugation was used to isolate peripheral blood mononuclear cells. Before DNA extraction, CD4+ and CD8+ T cells were sorted with FACS or magnetic beads. Genomic DNA was used as template for profiling of TCR beta VDJ combinations and CDR3 sequences. An Illumina HiSeq 2000 was the platform used for TCR repertoire sequencing. The authors' pipeline ran thus. TRBV/TRBJ rearrangement plots, CDR3 size and DJ length profiles, and Simpson's diversity index were used to evaluate the repertoires. The immunodominant clone was defined as the most abundant DNA sequence in deep sequencing data. CDR3 amino acid sequences were checked for sharing between subjects and were compared against published repertoires and the VDJdb database. TCRdb's own reprocessing of the public reads used fastp at Q25 and MiXCR and kept productive beta chains. Each entry is one CDR3 protein sequence, shown with its most common DNA and genes. In this record, the V and J calls reflect TCRdb's handling and not the investigators' own analysis. In all, the sample holds fewer than 200,000 distinct CDR3 sequences, and 47% of those were seen once. The top ten constitute 1.1% of the sample.

Sequences SGHTA (CDR1) and FQGNSA (CDR2) are obtained from the germline V gene. There are 13 amino acids in the CDR3, from cysteine to phenylalanine inclusive. The entry retains the CDR3 DNA only, 39 bases that are in frame from base 1. The V and J ends are trimmed by 3 bases and 4 bases, leaving 9 bases between them. The table lists this clonotype with a few counts. Its antigen remains undetermined. No base qualities exist here, and no much larger clone lies one base off it. The chain couples TRBV7-2 to TRBJ1-1; the D gene is possibly TRBD1, with 5 bases matching. The receptor was derived from a human donor with aplastic anemia. The specimen sequenced was sorted CD4+, CD8+, or CD8+CD57+ T cells (not recorded which) from PBMCs. This receptor has the CDR3 CASSFGRGTEAFF. The DNA is TGTGCCAGCAGCTTTGGAAGGGGCACTGAAGCTTTCTTT.